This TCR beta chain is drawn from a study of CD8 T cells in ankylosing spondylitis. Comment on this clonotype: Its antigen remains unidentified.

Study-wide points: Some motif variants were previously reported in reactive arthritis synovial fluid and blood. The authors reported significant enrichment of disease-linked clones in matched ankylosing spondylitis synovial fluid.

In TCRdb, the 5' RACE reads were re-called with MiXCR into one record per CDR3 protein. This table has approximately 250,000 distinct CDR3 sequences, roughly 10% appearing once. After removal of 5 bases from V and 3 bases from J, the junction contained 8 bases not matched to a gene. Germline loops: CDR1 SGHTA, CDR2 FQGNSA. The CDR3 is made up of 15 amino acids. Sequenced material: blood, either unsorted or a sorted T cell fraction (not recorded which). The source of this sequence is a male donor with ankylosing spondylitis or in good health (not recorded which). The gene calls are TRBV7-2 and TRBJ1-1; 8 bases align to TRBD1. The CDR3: CASSQRQGRYTEAFF. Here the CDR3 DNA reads TGTGCCAGCAGCCAACGACAGGGGAGGTACACTGAAGCTTTCTTT.